The rows below give T cell receptor beta chains drawn from one sample of a study of blood T cells in healthy people across ages. TCRdb fed the 5' RACE reads into MiXCR, producing one record per CDR3 protein. The sample records some 760,000 distinct CDR3 sequences, more than 20% being singletons. Separately, the same data were catalogued under a study of T cells of mothers and their children.

Input material: blood. The receptors come from a boy aged 5 to 17 in good health. Both conserved end residues are trimmed from each CDR3. Where a row states a size, it is once, few, many or the class of an expanded clone; other rows omit it.

CDR3 protein,V gene,clone size,J gene
ASSSTGVTYNEQF,TRBV7-4,-,TRBJ2-1
ASSSDRNQPQH,TRBV12-3/TRBV12-4,-,TRBJ1-5
SARATSGPYNEQF,TRBV20-1,-,-
SASPAGYERY,TRBV29-1,-,TRBJ2-7
ASSNQGYGYT,TRBV6-5,-,TRBJ1-2
ASSNRPQGAYEKLF,TRBV21-1,-,TRBJ1-4
ASTLLGGRAGNEQF,TRBV28,few,TRBJ2-1
ASSQDPRDRPYNEQF,TRBV3-1,-,TRBJ2-1
ASSDPGSSYNEQF,TRBV2,-,TRBJ2-1
ASERPGTQNNEQF,TRBV6-2/TRBV6-3,-,TRBJ2-1
SATSDLSYEQY,TRBV29-1,few,-
SARDSRDSQSQETQY,TRBV20-1,few,TRBJ2-5
ASRSRQLNSPLH,TRBV28,few,TRBJ1-6
ASSDSPFPYNSPLH,TRBV5-6,-,TRBJ1-6
ASSQQGGTGNEQF,TRBV6-2/TRBV6-3,-,TRBJ2-1
ASSLDRDSYGYT,TRBV7-9,-,TRBJ1-2
ASSYSIQGTKNIQY,TRBV6-6,few,TRBJ2-4
ASSQDRGLSRETQY,TRBV4-1,-,TRBJ2-5
ASSSPIAGVRTQY,TRBV12-3/TRBV12-4,once,TRBJ2-5
ASNQREGFGVNEQF,TRBV12-3/TRBV12-4,-,TRBJ2-1
ASSSGPSGRNYYEQY,TRBV5-4,few,TRBJ2-7
ASSEARAYNEQF,TRBV6-1,once,TRBJ2-1
ASSKVRTVSYEQY,TRBV21-1,once,TRBJ2-7
ASSSPLGLAGSEVYNEQF,TRBV12-3/TRBV12-4,-,TRBJ2-1
ASSLDGIETQY,TRBV5-1,-,TRBJ2-5
ASSPYQDSTSGKNEQY,TRBV27,-,TRBJ2-7
ASSQRGSGGGGEQF,TRBV4-2,-,TRBJ2-1
SGLGDGTYNEQF,TRBV29-1,-,-
ASSSDRGNTGELF,TRBV28,-,TRBJ2-2
SARDPPGPKEVVHLAKNIQY,TRBV20-1,few,TRBJ2-4
ASRGQGGGRQLF,TRBV28,-,TRBJ1-4
SARDTGSYGYT,TRBV20-1,-,TRBJ1-2
ASSQDKGNRGNTIY,TRBV4-3,-,TRBJ1-3
ASSKGTPLPYNEQF,TRBV5-6,-,-